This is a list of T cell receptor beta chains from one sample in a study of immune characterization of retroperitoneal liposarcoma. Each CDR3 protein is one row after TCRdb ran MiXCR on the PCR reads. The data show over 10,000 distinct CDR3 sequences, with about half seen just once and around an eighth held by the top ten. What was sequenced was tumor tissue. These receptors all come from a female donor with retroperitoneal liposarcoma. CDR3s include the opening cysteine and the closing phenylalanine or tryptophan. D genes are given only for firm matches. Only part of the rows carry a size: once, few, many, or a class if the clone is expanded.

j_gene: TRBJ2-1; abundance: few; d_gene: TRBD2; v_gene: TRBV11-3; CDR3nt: TGTGCCAGCAGCCCCCGGACTAGCGGGGTCAATGAGCAGTTCTTC; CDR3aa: CASSPRTSGVNEQFF
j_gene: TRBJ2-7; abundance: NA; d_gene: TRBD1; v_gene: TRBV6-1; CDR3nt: TGTGCCAGCAGTCAACGGACAGGCAGCGAGCAGTACTTC; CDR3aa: CASSQRTGSEQYF
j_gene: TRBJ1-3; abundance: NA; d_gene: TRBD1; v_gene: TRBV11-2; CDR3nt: TGTGCCAGCAGCCCCACCCCGGGACAGGTCTCTGGAAACACCATATATTTT; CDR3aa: CASSPTPGQVSGNTIYF
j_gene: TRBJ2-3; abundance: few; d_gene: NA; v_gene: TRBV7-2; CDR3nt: TGTGCCAGCAGCTTAGCAGAGAGGGATACGCAGTATTTT; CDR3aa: CASSLAERDTQYF
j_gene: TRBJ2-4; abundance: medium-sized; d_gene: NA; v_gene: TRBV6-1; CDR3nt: TGTGCCAGCAGTGAAAACTCAGCCAAAAACATTCAGTACTTC; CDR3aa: CASSENSAKNIQYF
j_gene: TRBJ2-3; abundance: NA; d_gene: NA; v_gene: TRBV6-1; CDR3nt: TGTGCCAGCAGTGAAAGTGGTGCAACAGATAGCACAGATACGCAGTATTTT; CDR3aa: CASSESGATDSTDTQYF
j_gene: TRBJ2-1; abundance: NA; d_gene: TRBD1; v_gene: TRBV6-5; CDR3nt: TGTGCCAGCAGTTCCTCTGGACAGGGGGATGAGCAGTTCTTC; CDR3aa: CASSSSGQGDEQFF
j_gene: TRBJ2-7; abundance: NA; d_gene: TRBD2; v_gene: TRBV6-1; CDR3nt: TGTGCCAGCGGGGAGGGGCGGGGGGGGTCCTACGAGCAGTACTTC; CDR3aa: CASGEGRGGSYEQYF
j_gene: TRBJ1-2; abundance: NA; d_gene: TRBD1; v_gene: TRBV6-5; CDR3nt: TGTGCCAGCAGTTACTCGAGGACAGGGACTGGCTACACCTTC; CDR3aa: CASSYSRTGTGYTF
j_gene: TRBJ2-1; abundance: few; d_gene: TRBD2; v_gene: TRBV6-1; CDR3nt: TGTGCCAGCAGTGTCCTCCAGCGGGAGAATGAGCAGTTCTTC; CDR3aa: CASSVLQRENEQFF
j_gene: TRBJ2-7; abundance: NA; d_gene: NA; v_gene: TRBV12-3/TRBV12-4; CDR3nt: TGTGCCAGCAGTTTAGGACGGCCGGGTCCCCTCCCCCTCTACGAGCAGTACTTC; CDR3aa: CASSLGRPGPLPLYEQYF
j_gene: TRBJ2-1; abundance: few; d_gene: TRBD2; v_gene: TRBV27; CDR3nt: TGTGCCAGCAGTACTAGCGGAAATTACAATGAGCAGTTCTTC; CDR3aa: CASSTSGNYNEQFF
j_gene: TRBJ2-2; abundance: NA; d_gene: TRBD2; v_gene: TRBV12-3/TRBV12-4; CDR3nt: TGTGCCAGCAGTTCCCCCGGGGGGGGCCGGGAGCTGTTTTTT; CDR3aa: CASSSPGGGRELFF
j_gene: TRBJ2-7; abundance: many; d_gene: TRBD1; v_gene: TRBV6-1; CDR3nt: TGTGCCAGCAGGAGGGACAGGGAGAGCTCCTACGAGCAGTACTTC; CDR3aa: CASRRDRESSYEQYF
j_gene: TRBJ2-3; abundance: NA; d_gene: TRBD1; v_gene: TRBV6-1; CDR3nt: TGTGCCAGCAGTGAAGGGACAGGGGGCGCTTATACGCAGTATTTT; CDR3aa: CASSEGTGGAYTQYF
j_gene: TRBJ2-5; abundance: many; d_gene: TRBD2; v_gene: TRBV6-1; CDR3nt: TGTGCCAGCAGTGACCTAGCGGGGGGGCAGGAGACCCAGTACTTC; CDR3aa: CASSDLAGGQETQYF
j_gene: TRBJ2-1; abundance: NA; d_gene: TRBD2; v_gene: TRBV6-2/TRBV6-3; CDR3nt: TGTGCCAGCAGCCTAGCGGGCGACCTTCCCTACGAGCAGTTCTTC; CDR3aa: CASSLAGDLPYEQFF
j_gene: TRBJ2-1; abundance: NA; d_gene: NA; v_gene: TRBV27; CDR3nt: TGTGCCAGCAGTTTTGGTCCCCAGGGGAAAGTGGAGACCCAGGTCTTC; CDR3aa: CASSFGPQGKVETQVF
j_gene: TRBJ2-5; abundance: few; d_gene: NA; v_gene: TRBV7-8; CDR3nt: TGTGCCAGCAGCTTAAGTCGCAGGGTGACCGTTTTGGTTAGTGAGACCCAGTACTTC; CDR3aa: CASSLSRRVTVLVSETQYF
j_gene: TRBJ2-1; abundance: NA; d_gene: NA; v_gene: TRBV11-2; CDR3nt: TGTGCCAGCAGCTTTCTAATTCGTAGTAGTACCCCCAGCTCCTACGAGCAGTTCTTC; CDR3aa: CASSFLIRSSTPSSYEQFF
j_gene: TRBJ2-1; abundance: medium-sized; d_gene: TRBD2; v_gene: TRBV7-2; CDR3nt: TGTGCCAGCAGCCCCCTACGGGGGGGATCCTACGAGCAGTTCTTC; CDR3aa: CASSPLRGGSYEQFF
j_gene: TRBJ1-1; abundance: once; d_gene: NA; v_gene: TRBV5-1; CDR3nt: TGCGCCAGCAGCTTGGCCAGGGGCGCGTCGAACACTGAAGCTTTCTTT; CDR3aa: CASSLARGASNTEAFF
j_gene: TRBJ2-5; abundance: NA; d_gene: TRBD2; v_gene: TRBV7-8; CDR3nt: TGTGCCAGCAGCTTAGATCCTAGCGGGAGCCTACTAGAGACCCAGTACTTC; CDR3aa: CASSLDPSGSLLETQYF
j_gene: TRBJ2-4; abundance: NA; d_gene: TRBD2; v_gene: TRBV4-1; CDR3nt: TGCGCCAGCAGCCAAGTTGGTTCGAGCGGGAGCTCGGCCCAGTACTTC; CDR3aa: CASSQVGSSGSSAQYF
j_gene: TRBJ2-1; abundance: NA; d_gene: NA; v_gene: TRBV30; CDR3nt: TGTGCCTGGAGTGTCGGGACCCCTTACAATGAGCAGTTCTTC; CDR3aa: CAWSVGTPYNEQFF
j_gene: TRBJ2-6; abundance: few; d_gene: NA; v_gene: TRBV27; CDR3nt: TGTGCCAGCAGTTCGGATCTTCTTGGATCTGGGGCCAACGTCCTGACTTTC; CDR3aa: CASSSDLLGSGANVLTF
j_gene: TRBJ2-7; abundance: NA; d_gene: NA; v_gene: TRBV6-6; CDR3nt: TGTGCCAGCAGTGTTTACAGCTACGAGCAGTACTTC; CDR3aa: CASSVYSYEQYF
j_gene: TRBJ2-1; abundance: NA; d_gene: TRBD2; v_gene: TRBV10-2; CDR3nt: TGCGCCAGCAGAGTTAGGACTAGCGGGAGCAATGAGCAGTTCTTC; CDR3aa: CASRVRTSGSNEQFF
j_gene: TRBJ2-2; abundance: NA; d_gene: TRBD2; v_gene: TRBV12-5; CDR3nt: TGTGCTAGTGGTTTGGACACCGGGACTAGCCGACCCGGGGAGCTGTTTTTT; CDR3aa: CASGLDTGTSRPGELFF
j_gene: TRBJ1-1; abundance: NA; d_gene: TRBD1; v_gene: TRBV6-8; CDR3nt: TGTGCCAGCAGTGGATGGACAGGAGGCAACACTGAAGCTTTCTTT; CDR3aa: CASSGWTGGNTEAFF
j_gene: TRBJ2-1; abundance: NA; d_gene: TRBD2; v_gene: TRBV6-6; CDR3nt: TGTGCCAGCAGCCGAAAAACTAGCGGCTTCAACAATGAGCAGTTCTTC; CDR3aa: CASSRKTSGFNNEQFF
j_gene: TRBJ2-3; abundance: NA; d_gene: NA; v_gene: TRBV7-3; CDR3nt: TGTGCCAGCAGCTACGGGAAGGGGACAGATACGCAGTATTTT; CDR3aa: CASSYGKGTDTQYF
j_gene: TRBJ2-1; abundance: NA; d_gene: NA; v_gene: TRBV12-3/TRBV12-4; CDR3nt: TGTGCCAGCAGTCGTGCAAGGGGGGGGACCCAGTTCTTC; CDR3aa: CASSRARGGTQFF
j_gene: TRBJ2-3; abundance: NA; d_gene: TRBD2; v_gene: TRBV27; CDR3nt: TGTGCCAGCAGTCCAAGACTAGCGGGAGGCACAGATACGCAGTATTTT; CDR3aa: CASSPRLAGGTDTQYF
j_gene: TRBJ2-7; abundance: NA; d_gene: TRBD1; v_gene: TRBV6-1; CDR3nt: TGTGCCAGCAGTGTCACAGGGGGTTCCTACAATGAGCAGTACTTC; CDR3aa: CASSVTGGSYNEQYF
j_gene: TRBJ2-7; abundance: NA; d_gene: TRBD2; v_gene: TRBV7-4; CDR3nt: TGTGCCAGCAGCACAGGGCTAGCGGGAAATGAGCAGTACTTC; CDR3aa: CASSTGLAGNEQYF
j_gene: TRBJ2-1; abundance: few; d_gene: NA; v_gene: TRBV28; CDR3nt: TGTGCCAGCACAGGGGCCTACGAGCAGTTCTTC; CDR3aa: CASTGAYEQFF
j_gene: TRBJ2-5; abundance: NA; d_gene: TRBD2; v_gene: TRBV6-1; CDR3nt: TGTGCCAGCAGCCGCCCCTGGGGAACGCGGGAGGAAGAGACCCAGTACTTC; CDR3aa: CASSRPWGTREEETQYF
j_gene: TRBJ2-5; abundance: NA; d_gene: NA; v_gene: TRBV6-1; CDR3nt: TGTGCCAGCAGTTATAGTGGGGATTACGATGAGCAGTACTTC; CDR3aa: CASSYSGDYDEQYF
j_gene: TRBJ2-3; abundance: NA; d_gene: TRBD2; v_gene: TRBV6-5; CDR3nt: TGTGCCAGCAGTTACGGTGGGACTAGCGGGACAGATACGCAGTATTTT; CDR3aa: CASSYGGTSGTDTQYF
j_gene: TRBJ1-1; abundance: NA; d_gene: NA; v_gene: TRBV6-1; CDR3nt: TGTGCCAGCAGTGCCTTCCGTAGGGCAGGGTTGCTCGAAGCTTTCTTT; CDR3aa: CASSAFRRAGLLEAFF
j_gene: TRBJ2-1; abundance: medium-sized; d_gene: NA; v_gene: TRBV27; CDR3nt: TGTGCCAGCATGGTCTCCAGGGGTGGTCTCAATGAGCAGTTCTTC; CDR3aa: CASMVSRGGLNEQFF
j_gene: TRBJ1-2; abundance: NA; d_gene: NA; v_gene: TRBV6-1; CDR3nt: TGTGCCAGCAGTGAAGCTGGGCAGGGGCGGTATGGCTACACCTTC; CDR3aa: CASSEAGQGRYGYTF
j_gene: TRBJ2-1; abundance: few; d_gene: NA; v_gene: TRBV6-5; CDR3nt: TGTGCCAGCAGTTACCGGCTAGAGGCTGAGCAGTTCTTC; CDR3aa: CASSYRLEAEQFF
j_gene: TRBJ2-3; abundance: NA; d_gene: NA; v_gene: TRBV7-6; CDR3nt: TGTGCCAGCAGTCACCGACCGCCAACCAGCACAGATACGCAGTATTTT; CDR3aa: CASSHRPPTSTDTQYF
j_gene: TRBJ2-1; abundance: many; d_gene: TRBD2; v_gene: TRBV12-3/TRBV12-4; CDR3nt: TGTGCCAGCAGTACTCGACTAGCGGGATCCTACAATGAGCAGTTCTTC; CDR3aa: CASSTRLAGSYNEQFF
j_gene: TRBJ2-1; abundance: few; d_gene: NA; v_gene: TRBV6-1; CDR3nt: TGTGCCAGCATACGAGGGGGGGCCTACAATGAGCAGTTCTTC; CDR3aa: CASIRGGAYNEQFF
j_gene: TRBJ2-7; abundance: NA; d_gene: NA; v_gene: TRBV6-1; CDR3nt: TGTGCCAGCAGTGGATACGAGCAGTACTTC; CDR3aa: CASSGYEQYF
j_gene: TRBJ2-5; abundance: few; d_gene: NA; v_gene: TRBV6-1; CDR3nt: TGTGCCAGCAGTGCGGGGCTACTCGGGGAGACCCAGTACTTC; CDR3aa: CASSAGLLGETQYF
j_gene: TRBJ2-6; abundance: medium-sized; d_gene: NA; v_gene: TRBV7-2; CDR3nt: TGTGCCAGCAGCGTTACAGGGCCACTAACCGGGGCCAACGTCCTGACTTTC; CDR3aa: CASSVTGPLTGANVLTF
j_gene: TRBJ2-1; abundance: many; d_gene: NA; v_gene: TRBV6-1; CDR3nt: TGTGCCAGCAAGCGGCAGAGCTCCTACGAGCAGTTCTTC; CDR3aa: CASKRQSSYEQFF
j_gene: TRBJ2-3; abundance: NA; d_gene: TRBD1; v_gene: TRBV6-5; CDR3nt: TGTGCCAGCAGTTACCAGGGGGCTTACACAGATACGCAGTATTTT; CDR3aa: CASSYQGAYTDTQYF
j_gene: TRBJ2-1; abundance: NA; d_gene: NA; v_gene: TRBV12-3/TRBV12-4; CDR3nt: TGTGCCAGCAGCCCGGTAGGGGCTTTTGGCGAGACCCAGTTCTTC; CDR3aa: CASSPVGAFGETQFF
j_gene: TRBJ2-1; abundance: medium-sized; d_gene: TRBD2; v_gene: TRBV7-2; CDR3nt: TGTGCCAGCAGCTTAGATGCCACCACCTCGCGGGAGACCCAGTTCTTC; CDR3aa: CASSLDATTSRETQFF
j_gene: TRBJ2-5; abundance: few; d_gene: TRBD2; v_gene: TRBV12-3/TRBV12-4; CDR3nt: TGTGCCAGCAGTTTATCTGCTTTAGCGGGGGCCGAAGAGACCCAGTACTTC; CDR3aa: CASSLSALAGAEETQYF
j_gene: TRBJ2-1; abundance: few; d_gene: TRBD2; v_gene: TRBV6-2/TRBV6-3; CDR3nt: TGTGCCAGCAGATACACTAGCGGGAGGGAGAGCTCCTACAATGAGCAGTTCTTC; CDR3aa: CASRYTSGRESSYNEQFF
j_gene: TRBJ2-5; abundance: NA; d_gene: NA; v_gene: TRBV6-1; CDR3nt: TGTGCCAGCAGTGGTCAGTATTTACAAGAGACCCAGTACTTC; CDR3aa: CASSGQYLQETQYF
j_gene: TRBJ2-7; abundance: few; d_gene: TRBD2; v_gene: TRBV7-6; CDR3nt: TGTGCCAGCAGCATTTCGCTGACTAGCGGGAGTTACGAGCAGTACTTC; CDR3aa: CASSISLTSGSYEQYF